The 9 T cell receptor beta chains below all came from one sample that was sequenced in a study of monozygotic twins with inflammatory bowel disease. TCRdb derives one entry per CDR3 protein from the 5' RACE reads, leaving out DNA. Recorded here are some 450,000 distinct CDR3 sequences; the top ten clones represent 2.4%. The sample comprised blood. The receptors were sampled from a human donor with ulcerative colitis or Crohn's disease, or a healthy co-twin of an affected twin (not recorded which).

This sequence joins TRBV4-3 and TRBJ2-7. The CDR3 has 15 residues. Per germline, CDR1 LGHNA and CDR2 YSLEER. The CDR3: CASSQETSRSYEQYF.

The J gene is TRBJ1-1, the V gene TRBV27. Germline CDR1 and CDR2: MNHEY and SMNVEV (reference sequence). The CDR3 consists of 14 residues. This CDR3 reads CASKVQEVNTEAFF.

The rearrangement links TRBV20-1 to TRBJ2-7; the D gene TCRdb calls, TRBD1, cannot be checked with no DNA. This CDR3 has 13 residues. Germline CDR1 and CDR2: DFQATT and SNEGSKA (reference sequence). CDR3 in amino acids: CSATEAGIEEQYF.

The V call is TRBV2, the J call TRBJ1-4; with no DNA, the TCRdb D assignment of TRBD1 cannot be verified. Germline V gene lookup returns CDR1 SNHLY and CDR2 FYNNEI. The CDR3 is 12 amino acids. This CDR3 reads CASVGTGEKLFF.

The chain links TRBV28 to TRBJ1-4. This CDR3 has 14 residues. Germline assignment: CDR1 MDHEN and CDR2 SYDVKM. The CDR3: CASSLGQSYEKLFF.

The J gene is TRBJ2-2, the V gene TRBV7-2; TCRdb's assignment of TRBD2 cannot be checked, as there is no DNA. Germline V gene data show CDR1 as SGHTA and CDR2 as FQGNSA. The CDR3 runs to 14 residues. The CDR3 reads CASSQGLAGGELFF.

The chain has TRBV28 and TRBJ2-7; TCRdb lists TRBD1, though no DNA is available to test this call. Germline CDR1 is MDHEN and CDR2 is SYDVKM. This CDR3 is built from 15 residues. CDR3 sequence: CASSSGTPGPYEQYF.

This sequence joins TRBV12-3 or TRBV12-4 and TRBJ2-2; TCRdb reports TRBD1, a call that lacks DNA to check it against. This CDR3 comprises 17 residues. CDR3 sequence reads: CASSLGYSSRGTGELFF.

The chain employs TRBV11-1 and TRBJ2-3; TCRdb designates TRBD1, a call that cannot be tested without DNA. Germline-derived CDR1 and CDR2 are SGHAT and FQDESV (reference sequence). This CDR3 comprises 18 residues. The CDR3 is CASSPPPGHQAGGDTQYF.